The 15 T cell receptor beta chains in this list originate from one sample, sequenced in a study of T cells in Graves' hyperthyroidism and ophthalmopathy (dated by TCRdb to about 2019). The library came from multiplex PCR. The sequencer was an Illumina HiSeq 2000. TCR beta CDR3 regions were amplified from RNA transcripts. The TCR CDR3 was subjected to a first round of RT-PCR using the HTBI primer set and the Qiagen OneStep RT-PCR kit. In TCRdb, the public reads were trimmed at Q25 with fastp and aligned with MiXCR, with productive beta chains retained. Rows are combined by CDR3 protein, so each entry shows the most common genes and DNA. Across this sample there are almost 500,000 distinct CDR3 sequences, with roughly 22% seen only once. The top ten clonotypes cover 45% to 55% of the sample. The sample was blood. The receptors shown here come from a woman aged 70-85 years with Graves' ophthalmopathy.

This clonotype was recorded at least ten times. J is TRBJ2-5 and V is TRBV2; D might be TRBD1 or TRBD2, each matching 5 bases. The CDR3 is 15 residues long. CDR1 is SNHLY and CDR2 is FYNNEI in the germline V gene. Trimming shortened V by 2 bases and J by 5 bases, and 15 bases separated the two germline ends. CDR3 amino acids: CASSEFGAGRETQYF. The CDR3 DNA reads as TGTGCCAGCAGTGAATTCGGGGCAGGGCGCGAGACCCAGTACTTC.

The J gene is TRBJ2-2, the V gene TRBV7-2; tentative D call: TRBD2 (5 bases). CDR1 SGHTA and CDR2 FQGNSA come from the germline V gene. CDR3 length: 17 amino acids. V shed 5 bases and J shed 2 bases, with 18 bases lying between them. The CDR3 protein is CASSPPLGGSNTGELFF. CDR3 DNA: TGTGCCAGCAGCCCCCCCTTGGGCGGGTCCAACACCGGGGAGCTGTTTTTT.

The chain joins TRBV30 to TRBJ1-6, with a tentative D call TRBD1 (5 bases). CDR1 is GTSNPN, CDR2 SVGIG, per germline (reference sequence). V shed 1 base and J shed 17 bases, with 21 bases lying between them. The length of the CDR3 is 14 residues. The CDR3 reads CAWSGAGPRVYVHF. The CDR3 DNA reads as TGTGCCTGGAGTGGAGCAGGGCCTAGAGTATATGTCCACTTT.

The sample holds a few counts of this clonotype. This rearrangement joins TRBV12-3 or TRBV12-4 to TRBJ1-6; D is ambiguous. V lost 8 bases and J 10 bases, leaving 18 bases between the germline ends. The CDR3 totals 14 residues. The CDR3 nucleotides are TGTGCCAGCTCTCCAGGTTTAGGGATATCACCCCTCCACTTT. Encoded protein: CASSPGLGISPLHF.

Only a few counts were recorded for this clonotype. This chain uses TRBV3-1 with TRBJ1-2; 7 bases align to TRBD1. J lost 2 bases, V lost 6 bases, and 9 bases had no gene match. The CDR3 contains 15 residues. Per germline, CDR1 LGHDT and CDR2 YNNKEL (reference sequence). The CDR3 DNA sequence: TGTGCCAGCAGACAGACAGGGTTTATCAACTATGGCTACACCTTC. Translating it yields CASRQTGFINYGYTF.

V usage is TRBV10-2 and J usage is TRBJ2-4, with D perhaps matching TRBD2 (6 bases). Germline V gene data show CDR1 as WSHSY and CDR2 as SAAADI. This CDR3 is built from 13 residues. CDR3 residues: CAANMGGKNIQYF. As DNA, the CDR3 is TGCGCAGCGAATATGGGGGGCAAAAACATTCAGTACTTC.

The table lists this clonotype with many counts. The gene calls are TRBV6-1 and TRBJ2-7; 7 bases line up with TRBD2. The V and J ends lost 6 bases and 0 bases, in that order; junction bases with no gene match: 8. CDR3 length: 15 amino acids. Germline CDR1 and CDR2: MNHNS and SASEGT. CDR3 loop: CASRQGPSGSYEQYF. The CDR3, as DNA: TGTGCCAGCAGGCAAGGGCCTAGCGGCTCCTACGAGCAGTACTTC.

This clonotype was seen repeatedly, ten times or more. The genes are TRBV6-5 and TRBJ2-5; 7 bases line up with TRBD2. The CDR3 has 16 amino acids. CDR1 MNHEY and CDR2 SVGAGI come from the germline V gene. V gave up 0 bases and J gave up 1 base; unmatched junction bases: 5. CDR3 coding DNA: TGTGCCAGCAGTTACTCGCCTCGGGGGGTCCAAGAGACCCAGTACTTC. This sequence encodes CASSYSPRGVQETQYF.

This clonotype was seen only a few times. The genes are TRBV7-9 and TRBJ2-2; D remains ambiguous. V lost 2 bases to trimming and J lost 1 base, with 8 bases between them. The CDR3 spans 15 residues. Germline lookup yields CDR1 SEHNR and CDR2 FQNEAQ (reference sequence). CDR3 nucleotide sequence: TGTGCCAGCAGCTTACGGACCATGAACACCGGGGAGCTGTTTTTT. Protein product: CASSLRTMNTGELFF. The variable domain in full, completed from reference TRBV7-9 and TRBJ2-2, reads DTGVSQNPRHKITKRGQNVTFRCDPISEHNRLYWYRQTLGQGPEFLTYFQNEAQLEKSRLLSDRFSAERPKGSFSTLEIQRTEQGDSAMYLCASSLRTMNTGELFFGEGSRLTVL.

This chain uses TRBV12-3 or TRBV12-4 with TRBJ1-4; no reliable D call. V was cut by 2 bases and J by 5 bases, with 6 bases left in between. The CDR3 loop spans 13 amino acids. Written as DNA, the CDR3 is TGTGCCAGCAGTTTACCGGGGAATGAAAAACTGTTTTTT. Translating gives CASSLPGNEKLFF.

This clonotype showed up many times. The J gene is TRBJ2-7, the V gene TRBV12-3 or TRBV12-4; 10 positions match TRBD1. V shed 3 bases and J 3 bases; nucleotides not matched to a gene: 11. The CDR3 spans 17 residues. The CDR3 is CASSFSAIGDRGYEQYF. CDR3 DNA sequence: TGTGCCAGCAGTTTCTCGGCGATCGGGGACAGGGGCTACGAGCAGTACTTC.

This clonotype has a handful of counts. The V gene is TRBV20-1, the J gene TRBJ2-2; perhaps TRBD1 as D (5 bases). V dropped 4 bases and J dropped 1 base, with 16 bases sitting between them. CDR3 size: 16 residues. Per germline, CDR1 DFQATT and CDR2 SNEGSKA (reference sequence). CDR3 amino acids: CSATPANRKNTGELFF. The CDR3 nucleotides are TGCAGTGCTACGCCCGCAAACAGGAAGAACACCGGGGAGCTGTTTTTT.

This clonotype was picked up many times. The V call is TRBV6-1, the J call TRBJ2-1; 8 nucleotides line up with TRBD2. Trimming removed 6 bases from V and 0 bases from J; junction bases left unmatched: 10. CDR1 is MNHNS, CDR2 SASEGT, per germline. This CDR3 spans 17 amino acids. The CDR3 nucleotides are TGTGCCAGCAGATCACTAGCGGTTTCGAGCTCCTACAATGAGCAGTTCTTC. It translates to CASRSLAVSSSYNEQFF.

At least ten counts were recorded for this clonotype. One end of the junction is discordant with germline, which a read error may explain. The chain couples TRBV5-1 to TRBJ2-3; TRBD1 might be the D (5 bases). CDR3 length equals 14 residues. Germline CDR1 SGHRS, CDR2 YFSETQ. Here the CDR3 reads CASSLAGSTDTQYF. DNA of the CDR3: TGTGCCAGCAGCTTGGCAGGGAGCACAGATACGCAGTATTTT.

The chain combines TRBV11-2 with TRBJ2-2, with 8 bases lining up with TRBD1. V was clipped by 0 bases and J by 2 bases; unmatched bases: 2. The V gene's germline CDR1 is SGHAT and CDR2 FQNNGV. The CDR3 has 16 residues. The CDR3, as DNA: TGTGCCAGCAGCTTAGATGCAGGGGGCAACACCGGGGAGCTGTTTTTT. Translation gives CASSLDAGGNTGELFF. The complete variable domain, with remaining parts taken from reference TRBV11-2 and TRBJ2-2, reads EAGVAQSPRYKIIEKRQSVAFWCNPISGHATLYWYQQILGQGPKLLIQFQNNGVVDDSQLPKDRFSAERLKGVDSTLKIQPAKLEDSAVYLCASSLDAGGNTGELFFGEGSRLTVL.